This T cell receptor (beta chain) was obtained from a study of T cells in localized non-small cell lung cancer. Trimming stripped 11 bases from V and 0 bases from J, with 13 bases between. The germline V gene encodes CDR1 MDHEN and CDR2 SYDVKM. The CDR3 loop spans 13 amino acids. Sequencing used immunoSEQ multiplex PCR; TCRdb keeps in-frame clones, though not all of them. The sample holds 2,500 to 4,000 clones, around a third seen once. The TCR sequence derives from a female donor over 55 with stage I lung adenocarcinoma. The chain uses TRBV28 and TRBJ1-2, with D possibly TRBD1 on 5 matching bases. The sequenced sample was lung tumor tissue, obtained before any cancer treatment. Here the CDR3 DNA reads TGTGCCCTAGGGGCAGGGTCTAACTATGGCTACACCTTC. Translating gives CALGAGSNYGYTF.